This T cell receptor beta chain was captured in a study of response to subunit inactivated influenza vaccine. Study results and limitations: Seasonal influenza vaccination, on each occasion, was suggested by the authors to recruit few new T cells.

This clonotype was seen only a few times. What it recognizes is unknown. TCRdb reanalysed the RT-PCR reads using MiXCR and keeps one entry per CDR3 protein. This table has about 520,000 distinct CDR3 sequences, 6.5% to 8% appearing once. The sample in question was PBMCs from blood, obtained less than 30 months after vaccination. The receptor's source is a man in his fifties or sixties who received an inactivated influenza vaccine.

The CDR3 loop reads CASSPTRQVRTGGYTF. The CDR3 nucleotides are TGTGCCAGCAGCCCGACCCGACAGGTGAGGACGGGTGGCTACACCTTC. The chain couples TRBV4-2 to TRBJ1-2, with a possible D match to TRBD1 (6 bases). With 4 bases removed from V and 7 bases from J, the gap between germline ends came to 22 bases. The CDR3 runs 16 residues. Germline loops: CDR1 LGHNA, CDR2 YNFKEQ.